This TCR beta chain was sequenced for a study of neurological immune-mediated disorders. cDNA was made by 5'RACE with 10-nucleotide random UMIs. TCRdb called the 5' RACE reads again in MiXCR, with one record for every CDR3 protein. The table records some 41,000 distinct CDR3 sequences, about 14% of them present only once. This clonotype was counted ten times or more. The ends lost 2 bases at V and 7 bases at J; junction bases unmatched: 12. The CDR3 has 16 amino acids. Germline CDR1 DFQATT, CDR2 SNEGSKA (reference sequence). For sorted libraries, the input was roughly 1 million CD4+ or CD8+ T cells. V and J are TRBV20-1 and TRBJ1-4; 8 bases match TRBD1. The receptor was derived from a woman aged 55-75 years with HTLV-1-associated myelopathy (HAM/TSP). The sample was CD4+ T cells from blood. Written as DNA, the CDR3 is TGCAGTGCTAGAACCCGACAGGGGCAAAGCCGTGAAAAACTGTTTTTT. Translated, it gives CSARTRQGQSREKLFF.